The clone carrying this TCR beta chain was seen a single time. The sample is drawn from a study of blood T cell repertoires in COVID-19. Sequenced by immunoSEQ multiplex PCR; TCRdb stores in-frame clones only, minus some. Counted here are tens of thousands of clones, about four fifths occurring once; the ten biggest clones make up 25%. Germline V gene lookup returns CDR1 LGHNA and CDR2 YSLEER. The CDR3 has 16 residues. The germline V and J ends were trimmed by 3 bases and 0 bases, with 14 bases remaining between them. The receptor's source is a human donor in a cohort sampled during active COVID-19. The chain combines TRBV4-3 with TRBJ1-2, with D tentatively TRBD1 (6 bases). Sequences were obtained from peripheral blood. DNA for the CDR3: TGCGCCAGCAGCCACTACCAGGGGATTGCTAACTATGGCTACACCTTC. Amino acid sequence: CASSHYQGIANYGYTF.